The 22 T cell receptor beta chains presented below share a single source sample, sequenced in a study of memory CD4+ T cells and cytomegalovirus serostatus. Measured with immunoSEQ multiplex PCR; TCRdb has only the in-frame clones, and not every one. Of just under 95,000 clones in the sample, 75% to 85% were seen once. Single viable CD3+CD4+CD8-CD45RO+ cells were sorted as the memory CD4+ T cells. Source material: memory CD4+ T cells from blood. Receptors were obtained from an adult in good health and CMV-seropositive.

The chain links TRBV25-1 to TRBJ2-7; no definite D call. This CDR3 region has 11 residues. The V gene's germline CDR1 is MGHDK and CDR2 SYGVNS. Trimming removed 6 bases at V and 2 bases at J, with 5 bases between. CDR3 protein: CASRGTYEQYF. The CDR3 bases are TGTGCCAGCAGGGGGACCTACGAGCAGTACTTC.

This clone was seen once. The rearrangement joins TRBV15 to TRBJ2-3; no firm D call. The germline gives CDR1 LNHNV, CDR2 YYDKDF (reference sequence). The CDR3 spans 14 residues. Trimming stripped 1 base from V and 7 bases from J, with 12 bases between. The CDR3 DNA is TGTGCCACCAGCAGAGGGCAGACACCCTATACGCAGTATTTT. This sequence encodes CATSRGQTPYTQYF.

The CDR3 DNA follows: TGTGCCACGGTGGAGGCCTACGAGCAGTACTTC. Translated, it gives CATVEAYEQYF. The chain uses TRBV28 and TRBJ2-7, with D possibly being TRBD2 (5 bases). Germline V gene data show CDR1 as MDHEN and CDR2 as SYDVKM. The V and J ends lost 10 bases and 2 bases respectively, with 9 bases between them. The CDR3 spans 11 residues.

A few counts support this clone. V usage is TRBV18 and J usage is TRBJ2-7; TRBD2 is a possible D gene (6 bases). Looked up from germline, CDR1 is KGHSH and CDR2 is LQKENI. This CDR3 is built from 15 residues. V was cut by 3 bases and J by 3 bases, with 15 bases left in between. This CDR3 reads CASSPAAGPLYEQYF. The DNA of the CDR3 is TGTGCCAGCTCACCGGCGGCGGGGCCTCTCTACGAGCAGTACTTC.

This clone was counted only a few times. The J gene is TRBJ2-1, the V gene TRBV6-4; 11 bases fit TRBD2. There are 18 residues in the CDR3. Germline V lookup: CDR1 MRHNA, CDR2 SNTAGT. The V segment lost 6 bases and the J segment 5 bases; nucleotides outside the gene matches: 15. The CDR3 sequence is CASSRNPTGLAGNNEQFF. CDR3 coding DNA: TGTGCCAGCAGCCGCAATCCCACCGGACTAGCGGGTAACAATGAGCAGTTCTTC.

This clone was picked up a small number of times. The rearrangement joins TRBV21-1 to TRBJ2-7. TRBV21-1 is annotated as a pseudogene. This CDR3 has 11 residues. In nucleotides, the CDR3 is TGTGCCAGCAGCTGTCGACAGCGGTGGGACTTC. Protein: CASSCRQRWDF.

This clone showed up just once. The rearrangement uses TRBV9 and TRBJ2-1, with D possibly TRBD1 on 5 matching bases. Trimming left V 0 bases short and J 5 bases short, with 12 bases between. CDR1 and CDR2 (germline): SGDLS, YYNGEE. CDR3 length: 15 amino acids. In DNA, the CDR3 is TGTGCCAGCAGCGTAGGGAGACAGACCCACAATGAGCAGTTCTTC. Protein sequence: CASSVGRQTHNEQFF. Variable domain in full (rest from reference TRBV9 and TRBJ2-1): DSGVTQTPKHLITATGQRVTLRCSPRSGDLSVYWYQQSLDQGLQFLIQYYNGEERAKGNILERFSAQQFPDLHSELNLSSLELGDSALYFCASSVGRQTHNEQFFGPGTRLTVL.

The rearrangement joins TRBV7-2 to TRBJ2-1, with 13 bases fitting TRBD2. This CDR3 spans 16 amino acids. V trimming: 4 bases; J trimming: 8 bases; junction bases outside the gene matches: 8. Germline V gives CDR1 SGHTA, CDR2 FQGNSA. This CDR3 is CASSSIGLAGVDEQFF. The CDR3 nucleotides are TGTGCCAGCAGCTCTATAGGACTAGCGGGAGTCGATGAGCAGTTCTTC.

The chain has TRBV10-3 and TRBJ2-7; possibly TRBD1 for D (8 bases). The CDR3 is 15 amino acids. The germline V gene has CDR1 ENHRY and CDR2 SYGVKD. V lost 4 bases, J lost 3 bases, and 16 bases lay in between. The CDR3 DNA follows: TGTGCCATCAGTGCCACCACAGGGGGGGGCTACGAGCAGTACTTC. Translating it yields CAISATTGGGYEQYF.

The chain joins TRBV11-2 to TRBJ2-5; TRBD2 matches at 12 bases. The CDR3 spans 16 residues. With 6 bases clipped from V and 5 bases from J, the junction kept 10 bases outside the gene matches. Germline V gene data show CDR1 as SGHAT and CDR2 as FQNNGV. The CDR3 sequence is CASRTGGLAGFETQYF. The CDR3 nucleotides read TGTGCCAGCAGGACGGGCGGACTAGCGGGATTCGAGACCCAGTACTTC.

V and J are TRBV29-1 and TRBJ2-1; 11 positions match TRBD2. Trimming cost V 6 bases and J 7 bases; bases outside gene matches: 26. The CDR3 is 20 amino acids. Germline V lookup: CDR1 SQVTM, CDR2 ANQGSEA. The DNA for the CDR3 is TGCAGCGTACCACGTTCCGGGACTAGCGGATTGCAAGGGGTCTCGAATGAGCAGTTCTTC. This sequence encodes CSVPRSGTSGLQGVSNEQFF.

Turning to this clone: Other nucleotide sequences from this sample produce the same CDR3. The chain is built from TRBV5-1 and TRBJ1-1, with D hard to call. CDR3 length equals 13 residues. Deletions cut 0 bases from V and 2 bases from J, with 5 bases between. Germline CDR1 reads SGHRS; CDR2 reads YFSETQ. The CDR3 reads CASSLDRNTEAFF. CDR3 DNA: TGCGCCAGCAGCTTGGACAGAAACACTGAAGCTTTCTTT.

This CDR3 is CASSYSPGANQPQHF. The CDR3 DNA reads TGTGCCAGCAGTTACTCGCCGGGGGCCAATCAGCCCCAGCATTTT. The chain is built from TRBV6-5 and TRBJ1-5; a weak D match, TRBD1 (6 bases). CDR3 length: 15 amino acids. CDR1 and CDR2 from the germline V gene are MNHEY and SVGAGI. V was trimmed by 0 bases and J by 3 bases, leaving 9 bases between them.

The J gene is TRBJ1-2, the V gene TRBV29-1; D might be TRBD1 (5 bases). This CDR3 contains 15 residues. With 6 bases removed from V and 4 bases from J, the gap between germline ends came to 21 bases. Germline lookup yields CDR1 SQVTM and CDR2 ANQGSEA. In nucleotides, the CDR3 is TGCAGCGTAATGGGATCCAGGGACTGGGGCTATGGCTACACCTTC. It specifies CSVMGSRDWGYGYTF.

The chain carries TRBV28 and TRBJ1-1, with D possibly TRBD1 on 5 matching bases. The CDR3 totals 16 residues. The V end was cut by 6 bases, the J end by 4 bases, with 21 bases between. Germline CDR1 and CDR2: MDHEN and SYDVKM. CDR3 sequence (DNA): TGTGCCAGCAGGCTGGGGCCCCAGGCTGGGGGCACTGAAGCTTTCTTT. Residues: CASRLGPQAGGTEAFF.

This clone occurred once. This rearrangement joins TRBV2 to TRBJ2-2; D not resolved. This CDR3 has 13 residues. In germline, CDR1 is SNHLY, CDR2 FYNNEI. With 5 bases removed from V and 6 bases from J, the gap between germline ends came to 10 bases. The CDR3 region is CASSPTDPGELFF. The CDR3 DNA sequence: TGTGCCAGCAGTCCCACTGACCCCGGGGAGCTGTTTTTT.

V usage is TRBV6-1 and J usage is TRBJ2-5; 10 bases are shared with TRBD1. Trimming removed 4 bases from V and 4 bases from J; junction bases left unmatched: 3. The CDR3 runs 14 residues. From germline, CDR1 is MNHNS and CDR2 SASEGT. CDR3 amino acids: CASSGRDRGETQYF. The CDR3 DNA is TGTGCCAGCAGTGGCCGGGACAGGGGAGAGACCCAGTACTTC.

The chain links TRBV5-1 to TRBJ2-4, with TRBD2 as a possible D gene (5 bases). CDR1 is SGHRS, CDR2 YFSETQ, per germline. The V end lost 4 bases, the J end lost 7 bases, and 12 bases lay between the germline ends. CDR3 length equals 13 residues. In nucleotides, the CDR3 is TGCGCCAGCAGCCCGACGGGGTCGAACATTCAGTACTTC. As protein: CASSPTGSNIQYF.

The chain links TRBV28 to TRBJ2-7, with 10 nucleotides matching TRBD1. CDR1 is MDHEN, CDR2 SYDVKM, per germline. The CDR3 covers 15 residues. V shed 6 bases, J shed 3 bases, and the junction held 8 bases outside the gene matches. The CDR3 loop is CASSLGTGAVYEQYF. The DNA of the CDR3 is TGTGCCAGCAGCCTTGGGACAGGGGCCGTCTACGAGCAGTACTTC.

The rearrangement links TRBV7-2 to TRBJ2-7; 9 bases fit TRBD1. The length of the CDR3 is 15 residues. Germline lookup yields CDR1 SGHTA and CDR2 FQGNSA. Trimming at V came to 1 base and at J to 3 bases, leaving 4 bases not matched to a gene. CDR3 amino acids: CASSLGGTGYYEQYF. CDR3 coding DNA: TGTGCCAGCAGCTTAGGCGGGACAGGGTACTACGAGCAGTACTTC.

This chain connects TRBV6-5 to TRBJ1-5; possible D gene TRBD1, 5 bases. CDR3 size: 13 residues. Per the germline V gene, CDR1 is MNHEY and CDR2 is SVGAGI. V was cut by 6 bases and J by 7 bases, with 13 bases left in between. The CDR3 coding sequence is TGTGCCAGCAGCACCCAGGGAGAACAGCCCCAGCATTTT. It specifies CASSTQGEQPQHF.

This clone occurred a few times. The chain couples TRBV7-9 to TRBJ1-4; D may be TRBD1 (5 bases). Germline loops: CDR1 SEHNR, CDR2 FQNEAQ (reference sequence). V lost 1 base and J lost 4, with 10 bases in between. This CDR3 is built from 15 residues. In DNA form, the CDR3 reads TGTGCCAGCAGCTTAGGTGGGGGGAATAATGAAAAACTGTTTTTT. Protein sequence: CASSLGGGNNEKLFF.